These 24 T cell receptor beta chains originate from one sample sequenced in a study of OX40 agonist ivuxolimab in advanced cancers. Sequencing was performed with immunoSEQ multiplex PCR; in TCRdb, only in-frame clones are kept and a portion is missing. In the table there are tens of thousands of clones, roughly four fifths of which are singletons. Sequenced here: CD4+ or CD8+ T cells sorted from blood, sampled in a trial of the OX40 agonist ivuxolimab. All receptors derive from an adult with an advanced solid tumor such as melanoma, head and neck, liver or kidney cancer.

The rearrangement uses TRBV4-3 and TRBJ2-1; 11 positions agree with TRBD2. The ends lost 0 bases at V and 9 bases at J; junction bases unmatched: 7. In germline, CDR1 is LGHNA, CDR2 YSLEER. The CDR3 sequence is 16 residues long. The DNA for the CDR3 is TGCGCCAGCAGCCAAGATCTAGCGGGGGGTATGGGTGAGCAGTTCTTC. Protein sequence: CASSQDLAGGMGEQFF.

The chain joins TRBV18 to TRBJ1-4; the D gene is possibly TRBD1 (6 bases). The CDR3 loop spans 15 amino acids. V was shortened by 6 bases and J by 1 base, with 12 bases between the two germline ends. The germline CDR1 and CDR2 sequences are KGHSH and LQKENI. The CDR3 DNA sequence: TGTGCCAGCTCTCCAGGGGCAGGAACTAATGAAAAACTGTTTTTT. Its translation is CASSPGAGTNEKLFF. The whole variable domain, filled in from reference TRBV18 and TRBJ1-4, reads NAGVMQNPRHLVRRRGQEARLRCSPMKGHSHVYWYRQLPEEGLKFMVYLQKENIIDESGMPKERFSAEFPKEGPSILRIQQVVRGDSAAYFCASSPGAGTNEKLFFGSGTQLSVL.

The chain joins TRBV4-1 to TRBJ1-2, with D possibly being TRBD1 (5 bases). Germline V gene data show CDR1 as MGHRA and CDR2 as YSYEKL. V was trimmed by 1 base and J by 7 bases, leaving 16 bases between them. The CDR3 spans 15 residues. CDR3 nucleotide sequence: TGCGCCAGCAGCCAAGCTAGTGGGGCTGGATCTGGCTACACCTTC. Translated, it gives CASSQASGAGSGYTF.

This clone came up many times. The chain couples TRBV5-6 to TRBJ1-5; the D is unclear. CDR3 length equals 15 residues. V was clipped by 4 bases and J by 1 base, with 12 bases between them. Germline V gene data show CDR1 as SGHDT and CDR2 as YYEEEE. The CDR3 here is CASSPHPGSNQPQHF. CDR3 nucleotides: TGTGCCAGCAGCCCGCACCCGGGGAGCAATCAGCCCCAGCATTTT.

This clone appeared a few times. The chain employs TRBV4-1 and TRBJ1-2; D gene ambiguous. From germline, CDR1 is MGHRA and CDR2 YSYEKL. V was shortened by 1 base and J by 7 bases, with 10 bases between the two germline ends. The CDR3 covers 13 residues. In nucleotides, the CDR3 is TGCGCCAGCAGCCAAGGGAATGGGCTTGGCTACACCTTC. Protein sequence: CASSQGNGLGYTF.

This clone has only a few counts. The chain joins TRBV11-2 to TRBJ2-4, with D perhaps TRBD2 (6 bases). There are 14 residues in the CDR3. CDR1 and CDR2 from the germline V gene are SGHAT and FQNNGV. V was trimmed by 6 bases and J by 5 bases, leaving 14 bases between them. CDR3 DNA: TGTGCCAGCAGGCGGGGCGGATTGGAAAACATTCAGTACTTC. Translating it yields CASRRGGLENIQYF. Looking up the rest from reference TRBV11-2 and TRBJ2-4 gives the full variable domain: EAGVAQSPRYKIIEKRQSVAFWCNPISGHATLYWYQQILGQGPKLLIQFQNNGVVDDSQLPKDRFSAERLKGVDSTLKIQPAKLEDSAVYLCASRRGGLENIQYFGAGTRLSVL.

This clone appeared a few times. The CDR3 sequence: CASSSRGVNQPQHF. The CDR3 region has the DNA TGTGCTAGTTCCTCGAGGGGGGTAAATCAGCCCCAGCATTTT. The rearrangement links TRBV7-9 to TRBJ1-5, with D perhaps matching TRBD1 (6 bases). The germline V gene has CDR1 SEHNR and CDR2 FQNEAQ (reference sequence). The CDR3 runs to 14 residues.

The chain recombines TRBV29-1 with TRBJ2-6, with D perhaps assigned TRBD1 or TRBD2 (6 bases each). Germline values: CDR1 SQVTM, CDR2 ANQGSEA. Trimming took 5 bases from V and 0 from J, leaving 11 bases between them. The length of the CDR3 is 15 residues. The CDR3 DNA is TGCAGCGTTCTAGGGGGAGGCTCTGGGGCCAACGTCCTGACTTTC. It specifies CSVLGGGSGANVLTF.

This clone was recorded a few times. The genes are TRBV4-2 and TRBJ2-5, with D possibly TRBD2 on 6 matching bases. Germline V CDR1 and CDR2: LGHNA, YNFKEQ. The V end lost 0 bases, the J end lost 0 bases, and 14 bases lay between the germline ends. This CDR3 has 17 amino acids. CDR3 in amino acids: CASSQEVAVGYQETQYF. The CDR3 bases are TGTGCCAGCAGCCAAGAGGTAGCGGTGGGGTACCAAGAGACCCAGTACTTC.

In DNA, the CDR3 is TGTGCCAGCAGTTTACAGGGCGGAGATACGCAGTATTTT. Protein sequence: CASSLQGGDTQYF. The chain links TRBV27 to TRBJ2-3, with D possibly being TRBD1 (5 bases). This CDR3 is 13 amino acids long. Trimming left V 2 bases short and J 5 bases short, with 8 bases between. Germline V lookup: CDR1 MNHEY, CDR2 SMNVEV (reference sequence).

This chain joins TRBV28 and TRBJ1-1, with D possibly being TRBD1 (6 bases). Trimming pared 5 bases from V and 1 base from J, leaving 8 bases between. This CDR3 is 13 amino acids long. Per germline, CDR1 MDHEN and CDR2 SYDVKM. CDR3 sequence reads: CASSDRRNTEAFF. The DNA for the CDR3 is TGTGCCAGCAGTGACAGGAGGAACACTGAAGCTTTCTTT.

V is TRBV5-1 and J is TRBJ2-1, with D unresolved. Trimming left V 0 bases short and J 7 bases short, with 8 bases between. The CDR3 length is 13 residues. The germline V gene encodes CDR1 SGHRS and CDR2 YFSETQ. The CDR3 DNA reads TGCGCCAGCAGCTTGGTTTTTGGGAATGAGCAGTTCTTC. It yields the protein CASSLVFGNEQFF.

This chain joins TRBV6-5 and TRBJ1-5; 8 nucleotides agree with TRBD1. V shed 7 bases and J 6 bases; nucleotides not matched to a gene: 11. This CDR3 is built from 15 residues. CDR1 is MNHEY and CDR2 is SVGAGI in the germline V gene. The CDR3 coding sequence is TGTGCCAGCAAGTGGAAGCAGGGGGCAGGTCAGCCCCAGCATTTT. Translation: CASKWKQGAGQPQHF.

The V and J genes are TRBV4-1 and TRBJ2-4; no reliable D call. CDR1 and CDR2 from the germline V gene are MGHRA and YSYEKL. Trimming took 7 bases from V and 6 from J, leaving 7 bases between them. This CDR3 is built from 11 residues. The CDR3 sequence is CASMESNIQYF. The CDR3 coding sequence is TGCGCCAGCATGGAATCAAACATTCAGTACTTC.

The J gene is TRBJ1-2, the V gene TRBV6-1; 8 bases line up with TRBD1. The J segment lost 7 bases and the V segment lost 3 bases, leaving 7 bases of the junction unmatched. The CDR3 has 14 amino acids. Per germline, CDR1 MNHNS and CDR2 SASEGT. The CDR3 nucleotides read TGTGCCAGCAGTGATTGGCAGGGGGCCTCTGGCTACACCTTC. Protein product: CASSDWQGASGYTF.

The chain links TRBV5-1 to TRBJ2-3; D could derive from TRBD1 or TRBD2 (5 bases each). The CDR3 is made up of 14 amino acids. CDR1 is SGHRS and CDR2 is YFSETQ in the germline V gene. V was clipped by 7 bases and J by 0 bases, with 12 bases between them. CDR3 region: CASEAGSSTDTQYF. The DNA of the CDR3 is TGCGCCAGCGAAGCAGGGAGTAGCACAGATACGCAGTATTTT.

The chain couples TRBV6-5 to TRBJ1-6; unclear D gene. Germline lookup yields CDR1 MNHEY and CDR2 SVGAGI. The CDR3 has 15 amino acids. Trimming removed 0 bases at V and 9 bases at J, with 12 bases between. The CDR3 coding sequence is TGTGCCAGCAGTTACTCGGGCAGGCAGGCTTCACCCCTCCACTTT. It yields the protein CASSYSGRQASPLHF.

This chain connects TRBV19 to TRBJ2-5; tentative D call: TRBD1 (5 bases). There are 13 residues in the CDR3. Germline values: CDR1 LNHDA, CDR2 SQIVND (reference sequence). V lost 5 bases and J lost 5, with 12 bases in between. The CDR3 DNA sequence: TGTGCCAGTAGTTTGTGGGGCGCGGAGACCCAGTACTTC. Translated, it gives CASSLWGAETQYF.

This clone showed up just a few times. The chain couples TRBV4-1 to TRBJ1-1, with a possible D match to TRBD1 (5 bases). The CDR3 contains 17 residues. V lost 4 bases and J 1 base, leaving 19 bases between the germline ends. CDR1 is MGHRA and CDR2 is YSYEKL in the germline V gene. The chain's CDR3 is CASSPRTIQKGNTEAFF. The CDR3 DNA sequence: TGCGCCAGCAGCCCAAGGACAATTCAAAAGGGGAACACTGAAGCTTTCTTT.

The chain joins TRBV27 to TRBJ2-2; 7 bases align to TRBD2. This CDR3 has 15 amino acids. Germline trimming cut 3 bases from V and 5 bases from J; bases unmatched to any gene: 6. The germline gives CDR1 MNHEY, CDR2 SMNVEV (reference sequence). As DNA, the CDR3 is TGTGCCAGCAGTTTTAGGCGGGAGAGTACCGGGGAGCTGTTTTTT. Translation gives CASSFRRESTGELFF.

The chain couples TRBV6-5 to TRBJ1-5, with D possibly being TRBD1 (5 bases). Germline CDR1 and CDR2: MNHEY and SVGAGI. V was pared by 4 bases and J by 11 bases, with 12 bases between. This CDR3 comprises 12 residues. As DNA, the CDR3 is TGTGCCAGCAGTTCCATATGGGGGGCCCAGCATTTT. It codes for CASSSIWGAQHF.

The V call is TRBV19, the J call TRBJ1-2; weak D call: TRBD1 (5 bases). Germline values: CDR1 LNHDA, CDR2 SQIVND (reference sequence). V was shortened by 7 bases and J by 4 bases, with 16 bases between the two germline ends. CDR3 size: 14 residues. The CDR3: CASTPLPGTYGYTF. For the CDR3, the DNA is TGTGCCAGTACCCCCCTCCCGGGGACCTATGGCTACACCTTC.

This CDR3 reads CASQTGSDYGYTF. For the CDR3, the DNA is TGTGCCAGCCAAACAGGGTCTGACTATGGCTACACCTTC. V usage is TRBV28 and J usage is TRBJ1-2, with D perhaps TRBD1 (6 bases). With 8 bases removed from V and 3 bases from J, the gap between germline ends came to 13 bases. Germline V gene lookup returns CDR1 MDHEN and CDR2 SYDVKM. CDR3 size: 13 residues.

The J gene is TRBJ2-7, the V gene TRBV6-1, with D possibly TRBD1 on 6 matching bases. Trimming cost V 5 bases and J 3 bases, with 14 bases left between them. The CDR3 totals 14 residues. Germline-derived CDR1 and CDR2 are MNHNS and SASEGT. The CDR3 loop reads CASSFTGRSYEQYF. The CDR3, as DNA: TGTGCCAGCAGTTTCACAGGGCGCAGCTACGAGCAGTACTTC.